These 18 T cell receptor beta chains were sequenced from one sample in a study of regulatory T cells in long-lasting Graves disease. Regarding time point: newly diagnosed GD, antithyroid drugs for less than 3 months. Preparation of the TCR library used RNA extracted from PBMCs. Arm-PCR of CDR3 regions with iRepertoire HTBI primers generated TCR beta libraries. Via MiXCR, TCRdb re-called the multiplex PCR reads, giving one row per CDR3 protein. This table has 550,000 to 650,000 distinct CDR3 sequences, 15% to 20% appearing once. The sample was also linked to a second study, of T cells in Graves' hyperthyroidism and ophthalmopathy.

This material consisted of peripheral blood mononuclear cells (PBMCs), taken at new diagnosis, from a patient treated with antithyroid drugs. All receptors come from a man aged 18 to 29 with Graves disease.

This clonotype was seen a few times. The CDR3 is CASSPRYSSDTEAFF. The CDR3 DNA sequence: TGTGCCAGCAGCCCGCGTTACTCATCGGATACTGAAGCTTTCTTT. V usage is TRBV9 and J usage is TRBJ1-1, with no clear D. Trimming took off 4 bases at V and 5 bases at J, with 18 bases between the two ends. In germline, CDR1 is SGDLS, CDR2 YYNGEE. CDR3 length: 15 amino acids. Using reference TRBV9 and TRBJ1-1 for the parts outside the CDR3, the full variable domain is DSGVTQTPKHLITATGQRVTLRCSPRSGDLSVYWYQQSLDQGLQFLIQYYNGEERAKGNILERFSAQQFPDLHSELNLSSLELGDSALYFCASSPRYSSDTEAFFGQGTRLTVV.

With regard to this clonotype: This may come from a read error, since a much larger clone is one base off. The chain is built from TRBV7-9 and TRBJ2-1, with a possible D match to TRBD1 (6 bases). Germline CDR1 reads SEHNR; CDR2 reads FQNEAQ (reference sequence). The CDR3 totals 15 residues. Trimming shortened V by 7 bases and J by 6 bases, and 19 bases separated the two germline ends. The CDR3 loop is CASNPFRDTCNEQFF. The CDR3 region has the DNA TGTGCCAGCAACCCCTTCCGGGACACATGCAATGAGCAGTTCTTC.

This clonotype has a count of ten or more. The CDR3 loop is CSANLIRTGRPYEQYF. CDR3 bases: TGCAGTGCAAACTTAATAAGGACAGGGCGCCCCTACGAGCAGTACTTC. The chain joins TRBV20-1 to TRBJ2-7; TRBD1 agrees at 8 bases. The CDR3 is 16 residues long. The V segment lost 6 bases and the J segment 2 bases; nucleotides outside the gene matches: 15. Germline-derived CDR1 and CDR2 are DFQATT and SNEGSKA (reference sequence).

This clonotype has at least ten counts. The chain carries TRBV30 and TRBJ2-7, with 9 bases aligning to TRBD2. The CDR3 is made up of 12 amino acids. Germline V gives CDR1 GTSNPN, CDR2 SVGIG (reference sequence). The CDR3 nucleotides read TGTGGTCACCTAGCGGGACATTACGAGCAGTACTTC. Amino acids: CGHLAGHYEQYF.

Only a few counts were recorded for this clonotype. J is TRBJ1-2 and V is TRBV25-1; D is perhaps TRBD1 (5 bases). The CDR3 spans 14 residues. The V and J ends lost 4 bases and 2 bases respectively, with 11 bases between them. Germline CDR1 and CDR2: MGHDK and SYGVNS. Here the CDR3 DNA reads TGTGCCAGCAGTGGATTCTCAGGGAACTATGGCTACACCTTC. This sequence encodes CASSGFSGNYGYTF.

J is TRBJ2-5 and V is TRBV10-3; possibly TRBD1 for D (6 bases). The V and J ends lost 4 bases and 5 bases respectively, with 14 bases between them. There are 14 residues in the CDR3. The germline V gene encodes CDR1 ENHRY and CDR2 SYGVKD. The CDR3 DNA reads TGTGCCATCAGTGTCCCAGGGGTGGAGGAGACCCAGTACTTC. Translation: CAISVPGVEETQYF.

The chain carries TRBV27 and TRBJ2-3, with TRBD1 matching over 9 bases. Germline trimming cut 4 bases from V and 8 bases from J; bases unmatched to any gene: 7. The CDR3 sequence is 14 residues long. The germline CDR1 and CDR2 sequences are MNHEY and SMNVEV (reference sequence). CDR3 residues: CASSYRQGGVTQYF. As DNA, the CDR3 is TGTGCCAGCAGTTACAGACAGGGGGGAGTTACGCAGTATTTT.

At least ten counts were recorded for this clonotype. The chain links TRBV30 to TRBJ1-1; 8 bases line up with TRBD1. With V trimmed by 3 bases and J by 6 bases, 9 bases remained unmatched. The CDR3 totals 14 residues. In germline, CDR1 is GTSNPN, CDR2 SVGIG (reference sequence). CDR3 nucleotide sequence: TGTGCCTGGAGCAACGGACAGGGTTACGCTGAAGCTTTCTTT. Encoded protein: CAWSNGQGYAEAFF. Looking up the rest from reference TRBV30 and TRBJ1-1 gives the full variable domain: SQTIHQWPATLVQPVGSPLSLECTVEGTSNPNLYWYRQAAGRGLQLLFYSVGIGQISSEVPQNLSASRPQDRQFILSSKKLLLSDSGFYLCAWSNGQGYAEAFFGQGTRLTVV.

This clonotype was seen repeatedly, ten times or more. The CDR3 loop is CASSGGTGNEKLFF. CDR3 nucleotide sequence: TGTGCCAGCAGCGGGGGCACGGGTAATGAAAAACTGTTTTTT. V and J are TRBV2 and TRBJ1-4; possibly TRBD1 for D (6 bases). V lost 6 bases and J 4 bases, leaving 12 bases between the germline ends. Germline CDR1 reads SNHLY; CDR2 reads FYNNEI. The CDR3 consists of 14 residues.

The V and J genes are TRBV19 and TRBJ2-7; 14 nucleotides match TRBD2. There are 15 residues in the CDR3. V was clipped by 4 bases and J by 5 bases; unmatched bases: 4. Germline V lookup: CDR1 LNHDA, CDR2 SQIVND (reference sequence). CDR3 nucleotides: TGTGCCAGTAGTAACAGACTAGCGGGAGGGAACGAGCAGTACTTC. Amino acids: CASSNRLAGGNEQYF.

The chain is built from TRBV29-1 and TRBJ2-2; 8 bases agree with TRBD1. Germline values: CDR1 SQVTM, CDR2 ANQGSEA. This CDR3 is 15 amino acids long. With V trimmed by 5 bases and J by 4 bases, 9 bases remained unmatched. The CDR3 region has the DNA TGCAGCGTTAGAGGACAGGGCGGGGCCACCGGGGAGCTGTTTTTT. This sequence encodes CSVRGQGGATGELFF.

At least ten counts were recorded for this clonotype. The chain combines TRBV28 with TRBJ2-7, with 9 bases identical to TRBD1. V trimming: 6 bases; J trimming: 3 bases; junction bases outside the gene matches: 12. Germline CDR1 reads MDHEN; CDR2 reads SYDVKM. The length of the CDR3 is 16 residues. The chain's CDR3 is CASRSFRGQGFYEQYF. CDR3 coding DNA: TGTGCCAGCAGAAGCTTTCGGGGACAGGGATTCTACGAGCAGTACTTC. The full variable domain, in which reference TRBV28 and TRBJ2-7 provide the parts outside the CDR3, is DVKVTQSSRYLVKRTGEKVFLECVQDMDHENMFWYRQDPGLGLRLIYFSYDVKMKEKGDIPEGYSVSREKKERFSLILESASTNQTSMYLCASRSFRGQGFYEQYFGPGTRLTVT.

The J gene is TRBJ1-3, the V gene TRBV5-1, with 8 bases aligning to TRBD1. This CDR3 region has 15 residues. V was pared by 4 bases and J by 10 bases, with 13 bases of the junction left unmatched. Germline-derived CDR1 and CDR2 are SGHRS and YFSETQ. CDR3 in DNA: TGCGCCAGCAGCCCCGCTGGGGCGCAGGGGGCGACCATATATTTT. This encodes CASSPAGAQGATIYF.

This clonotype was detected only a few times. The rearrangement links TRBV11-2 to TRBJ2-2; tentative D call: TRBD2 (6 bases). Germline loops: CDR1 SGHAT, CDR2 FQNNGV. The CDR3 extends over 16 amino acids. Deletions cut 2 bases from V and 1 base from J, with 11 bases between. In nucleotides, the CDR3 is TGTGCCAGCAGCTTAACGGGACTCGAGAACACCGGGGAGCTGTTTTTT. This translates into CASSLTGLENTGELFF.

In its sample, this clonotype was seen a few times. This chain links TRBV5-1 with TRBJ2-4; D might be TRBD1 or TRBD2, each matching 5 bases. The germline gives CDR1 SGHRS, CDR2 YFSETQ. Trimming stripped 5 bases from V and 1 base from J, with 13 bases between. CDR3 length: 15 amino acids. CDR3 in amino acids: CASRWTREAKNIQYF. The CDR3 coding sequence is TGCGCCAGCAGGTGGACCAGGGAGGCCAAAAACATTCAGTACTTC.

In the case of this clonotype: Given a much more abundant clone one base away, this may be a read error. The chain recombines TRBV2 with TRBJ2-3; unclear D gene. This CDR3 region has 15 residues. Looked up from germline, CDR1 is SNHLY and CDR2 is FYNNEI. As DNA, the CDR3 is TGTGCCAGCACCCTAACTATGAGTAGCACAAATACGCAGTATTTT. Translated: CASTLTMSSTNTQYF.

In this sample, this clonotype turned up many times. The chain carries TRBV3-1 and TRBJ2-7, with no clear D. The CDR3 loop spans 14 amino acids. Per germline, CDR1 LGHDT and CDR2 YNNKEL (reference sequence). Trimming left V 0 bases short and J 2 bases short, with 8 bases between. CDR3 coding DNA: TGTGCCAGCAGCCAAGATCCCTCGACCTACGAGCAGTACTTC. Translated, it gives CASSQDPSTYEQYF.

This clonotype was observed a handful of times. J is TRBJ1-5 and V is TRBV6-1, with TRBD1 as a possible D gene (5 bases). CDR3 size: 13 residues. The germline V gene has CDR1 MNHNS and CDR2 SASEGT. V lost 5 bases and J 7 bases, leaving 12 bases between the germline ends. DNA of the CDR3: TGTGCCAGCAGTCCCCTTAGGGGACAGCCCCAGCATTTT. Translated: CASSPLRGQPQHF.